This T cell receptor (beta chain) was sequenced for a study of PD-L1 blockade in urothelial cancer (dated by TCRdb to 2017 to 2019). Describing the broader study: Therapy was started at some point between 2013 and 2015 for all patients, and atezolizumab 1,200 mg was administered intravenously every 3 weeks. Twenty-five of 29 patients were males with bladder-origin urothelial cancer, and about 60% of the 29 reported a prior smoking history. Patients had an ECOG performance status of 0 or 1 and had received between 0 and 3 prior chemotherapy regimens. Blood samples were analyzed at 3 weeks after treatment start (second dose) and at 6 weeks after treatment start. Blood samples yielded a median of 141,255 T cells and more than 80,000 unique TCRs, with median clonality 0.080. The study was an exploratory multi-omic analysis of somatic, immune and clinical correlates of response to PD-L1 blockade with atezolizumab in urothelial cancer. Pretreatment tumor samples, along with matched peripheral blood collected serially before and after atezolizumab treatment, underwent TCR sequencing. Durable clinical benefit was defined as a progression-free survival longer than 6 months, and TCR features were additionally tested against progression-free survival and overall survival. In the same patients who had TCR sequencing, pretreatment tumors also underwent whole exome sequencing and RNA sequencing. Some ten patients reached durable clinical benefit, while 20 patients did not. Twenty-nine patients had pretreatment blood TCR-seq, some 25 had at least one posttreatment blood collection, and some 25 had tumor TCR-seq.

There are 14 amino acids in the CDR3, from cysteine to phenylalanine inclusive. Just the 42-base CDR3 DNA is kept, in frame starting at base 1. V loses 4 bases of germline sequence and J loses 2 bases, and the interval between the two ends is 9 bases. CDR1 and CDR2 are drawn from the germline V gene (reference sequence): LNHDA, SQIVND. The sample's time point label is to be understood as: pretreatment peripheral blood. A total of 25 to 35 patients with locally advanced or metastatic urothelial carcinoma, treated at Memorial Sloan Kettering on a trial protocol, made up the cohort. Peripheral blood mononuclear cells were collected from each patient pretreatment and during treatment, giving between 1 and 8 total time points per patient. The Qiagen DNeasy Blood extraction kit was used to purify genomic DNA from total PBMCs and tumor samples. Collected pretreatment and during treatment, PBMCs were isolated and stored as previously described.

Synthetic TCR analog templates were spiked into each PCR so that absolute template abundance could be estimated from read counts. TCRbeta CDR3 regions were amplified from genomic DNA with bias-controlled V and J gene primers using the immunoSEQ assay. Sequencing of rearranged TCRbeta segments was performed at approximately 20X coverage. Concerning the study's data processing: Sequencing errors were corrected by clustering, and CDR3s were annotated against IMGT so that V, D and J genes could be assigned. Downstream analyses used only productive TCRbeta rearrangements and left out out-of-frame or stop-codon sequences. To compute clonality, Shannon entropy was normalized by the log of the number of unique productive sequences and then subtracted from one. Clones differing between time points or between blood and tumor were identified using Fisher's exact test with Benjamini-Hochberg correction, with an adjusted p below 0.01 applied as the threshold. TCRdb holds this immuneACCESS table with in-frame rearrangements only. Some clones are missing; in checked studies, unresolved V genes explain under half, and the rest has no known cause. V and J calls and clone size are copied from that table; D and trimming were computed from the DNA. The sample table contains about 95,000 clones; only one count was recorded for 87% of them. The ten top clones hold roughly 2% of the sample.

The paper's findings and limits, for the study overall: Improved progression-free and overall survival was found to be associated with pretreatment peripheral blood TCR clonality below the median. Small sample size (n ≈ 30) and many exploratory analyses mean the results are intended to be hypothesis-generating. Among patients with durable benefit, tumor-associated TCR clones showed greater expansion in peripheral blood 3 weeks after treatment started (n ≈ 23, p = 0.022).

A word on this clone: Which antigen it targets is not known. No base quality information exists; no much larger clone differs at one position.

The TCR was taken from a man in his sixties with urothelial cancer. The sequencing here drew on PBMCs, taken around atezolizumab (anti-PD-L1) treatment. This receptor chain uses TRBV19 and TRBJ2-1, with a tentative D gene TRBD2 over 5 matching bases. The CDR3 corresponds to CASSNGLTYNEQFF. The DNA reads TGTGCCAGTAGTAACGGACTCACCTACAATGAGCAGTTCTTC.